These T cell receptor beta chains were read from a single sample in a study of blood T cells in healthy people across ages. One entry per CDR3 protein, called by TCRdb with MiXCR from the 5' RACE reads. The sample lists roughly 900,000 distinct CDR3 sequences; 29% were seen once. Material for sequencing was blood. The receptors derive from a woman of 80 years or more in good health. The CDR3 runs from the conserved cysteine through the conserved F or W. The D gene is left open where the match is weak. Not every row has a clone size; where given, it reads once, few, many or a size class.

16,TRBJ1-3,TRBV10-3,.,few,TGTGCCATCAGTGAGTCCGGATCCTTTGGAGGAAACACCATATATTTT,CAISESGSFGGNTIYF
16,TRBJ1-2,TRBV6-6,.,many,TGTGCCAGCAGTTACCGACAGCACTCCCCTAACTATGGCTACACCTTC,CASSYRQHSPNYGYTF
14,TRBJ2-1,TRBV12-3/TRBV12-4,TRBD1,many,TGTGCCAGCAGTCCGGGACAGGGGATCGGTGAGCAGTTCTTC,CASSPGQGIGEQFF
13,TRBJ2-1,TRBV29-1,TRBD2,many,TGCAGCGGCCTCGGACTAGCTCGCAATGAGCAGTTCTTC,CSGLGLARNEQFF
12,TRBJ1-1,TRBV7-9,.,.,TGTGCCAGCAGCTTCCCTAGCACTGAAGCTTTCTTT,CASSFPSTEAFF
15,TRBJ1-2,TRBV15,.,many,TGTGCCACCAGCCTAGAGAAAACAGGGAATATTGGCTACACCTTC,CATSLEKTGNIGYTF
16,TRBJ2-4,TRBV6-1,.,many,TGTGCCAGCAGCAAGGGGTCGACAGTAGCCAAAAACATTCAGTACTTC,CASSKGSTVAKNIQYF
16,TRBJ1-1,TRBV6-5,.,.,TGTGCCAGCAGTTACACACCCCTACAGGGGAACACTGAAGCTTTCTTT,CASSYTPLQGNTEAFF
17,TRBJ2-3,TRBV10-1,TRBD2,many,TGCGCCAGCAGTGAGGAGGTCGGGGGGTCCCTCGGATATACGCAGTATTTT,CASSEEVGGSLGYTQYF
14,TRBJ2-2,TRBV11-2,.,.,TGTGCCAGCAGCTTATTGACTAGCACCGGGGAGCTGTTTTTT,CASSLLTSTGELFF
11,TRBJ1-1,TRBV12-3/TRBV12-4,.,many,TGTGCCAGCAGTCACGGATTCGAAGCTTTCTTT,CASSHGFEAFF
15,TRBJ2-1,TRBV6-2/TRBV6-3,.,many,TGTGCCAGCACCGGGTATGGGGGGCTCTACAATGAGCAGTTCTTC,CASTGYGGLYNEQFF
15,TRBJ1-6,TRBV4-2,.,.,TGTGCCAGCAGCCAACACGGGGGAGATAATTCACCCCTCCACTTT,CASSQHGGDNSPLHF
13,TRBJ1-2,TRBV7-2,TRBD1,.,TGTGCCAGCATCAATGGACAGGACTATGGCTACACCTTC,CASINGQDYGYTF
15,TRBJ2-5,TRBV7-3,TRBD1,.,TGTGCCAGCAGCCCCAGGACAGGCCCACAAGAGACCCAGTACTTC,CASSPRTGPQETQYF
17,TRBJ2-2,TRBV20-1,TRBD2,few,TGCAGTGCTAGGCCCCTAAGGAGCGGGGGAAACACCGGGGAGCTGTTTTTT,CSARPLRSGGNTGELFF
16,TRBJ2-3,TRBV18,.,many,TGTGCCAGCTCACCATTGAAGACTAGTACAGGTGTTACGCAGTATTTT,CASSPLKTSTGVTQYF
20,TRBJ2-5,TRBV6-5,TRBD2,.,TGTGCCAGCAGTTCAAAAGGATGGGCGGGGGGCCCCCCGTCCTACAATGAGCAGTACTTC,CASSSKGWAGGPPSYNEQYF
17,TRBJ2-6,TRBV3-1,.,.,TGTGCCAGCAGCCGCCCCTCTGGTGGATCAGGGGCCAACGTCCGGACTTTC,CASSRPSGGSGANVRTF
15,TRBJ1-3,TRBV7-2,.,.,TGTGCCAGCAGCTCCTCAGGCTCGCAAGGAAACACCATATATTTT,CASSSSGSQGNTIYF
12,TRBJ1-1,TRBV20-1,.,few,TGCAGTGCTGCCGGACAGAACACTGAAGCTTTCTTT,CSAAGQNTEAFF
15,TRBJ2-3,TRBV5-1,.,many,TGCGCCAGCAGCTTGTGGGGTAAAGACACAGATACGCAGTATTTT,CASSLWGKDTDTQYF
15,TRBJ2-7,TRBV20-1,.,many,TGCAGTGCTCCCAAATCGGCAGGGGTGGGAAACGAGCAGTACTTC,CSAPKSAGVGNEQYF
16,TRBJ2-5,TRBV6-1,TRBD1,many,TGTGCCAGCAGCCGGACAGGGGAAAGGGGCCAAGAGACCCAGTACTTC,CASSRTGERGQETQYF
13,TRBJ2-3,TRBV6-2/TRBV6-3,.,many,TGTGCCAGCAATGACAGGCTAGCTGATACGCAGTATTTT,CASNDRLADTQYF
15,TRBJ1-2,TRBV5-1,TRBD1,many,TGCGCCAGCAGCTACGACTCCGGGACAGGGGCTGGCTACACCTTC,CASSYDSGTGAGYTF
19,TRBJ2-3,TRBV2,TRBD2,.,TGTGCCAGCAGTGAAGGGGGTTTGGGACTAGCGGGAAACACAGATACGCAGTATTTT,CASSEGGLGLAGNTDTQYF
15,TRBJ1-4,TRBV7-9,.,few,TGTGCCAGCAGCATCTCCGGGACCGCTAATGAAAAACTGTTTTTT,CASSISGTANEKLFF
18,TRBJ2-3,TRBV20-1,TRBD1,many,TGCAGTGCTAGGTCCAGTCCCGGGACAGGGGCCCGACCAGATACGCAGTATTTT,CSARSSPGTGARPDTQYF
16,TRBJ2-3,TRBV21-1,.,.,TGTGCCAGCAGCAAAAGGGGGACAGGGCATGCAGATACGCAGTATTTT,CASSKRGTGHADTQYF
13,TRBJ2-7,TRBV5-1,.,many,TGCGCCAGCAGCTTGACAGTGGGATACGAGCAGTACTTC,CASSLTVGYEQYF
17,TRBJ2-1,TRBV6-2/TRBV6-3,TRBD2,many,TGTGCCAGCAGTTACCCTAGCGGGACTAGGGAGAACAATGAGCAGTTCTTC,CASSYPSGTRENNEQFF
16,TRBJ2-5,TRBV6-2/TRBV6-3,TRBD2,many,TGTGCCAGCAGTTACTCGACAGCGGGGGGGCAAGAGACCCAGTACTTC,CASSYSTAGGQETQYF
14,TRBJ1-1,TRBV6-4,.,.,TGTGCCAGCAGTGTGGACAGACTATCCTTTGAAGCTTTCTTT,CASSVDRLSFEAFF